The clone carrying this T cell receptor beta chain has only one observation. The junction shows a germline mismatch at one end, possibly a read error. Assay: immunoSEQ multiplex PCR; the TCRdb copy retains only in-frame clones and omits some. The table lists tens of thousands of clones, around 90% of them singletons, with about 0.73% in the top ten. The data were obtained in a study of T cell changes during pregnancy in multiple sclerosis. Sequenced material: CD4+ T cells from peripheral blood mononuclear cells, taken before pregnancy. This sequence originates from a female donor with multiple sclerosis, enrolled in a pregnancy study.

The CDR3 sequence: CASSFMGTGTHF. CDR3 nucleotides: TGTGCCAGCAGCTTTATGGGGACAGGGACTCACTTC. The chain joins TRBV11-2 to TRBJ1-2, with TRBD1 matching 9 bases. There are 12 residues in the CDR3. Germline V gene data show CDR1 as SGHAT and CDR2 as FQNNGV.